These 29 T cell receptor beta chains originate from one sample sequenced in a study of blood T cell repertoires in COVID-19. Sequencing was performed with immunoSEQ multiplex PCR; in TCRdb, only in-frame clones are kept and a portion is missing. The repertoire holds tens of thousands of clones, with around 86% as singletons. The sample consisted of peripheral blood. These receptors were obtained from a woman of 80 years or more with acute or convalescent COVID-19.

Only a few counts were recorded for this clone. V usage is TRBV11-1 and J usage is TRBJ1-3; the D is unclear. Trimming took off 5 bases at V and 8 bases at J, with 19 bases between the two ends. The CDR3 has 15 amino acids. CDR1 is SGHAT and CDR2 is FQDESV in the germline V gene (reference sequence). The CDR3, as DNA: TGTGCCAGCAGCCGCGGGAGGGTCGGATCGGACACCATATATTTT. Translation gives CASSRGRVGSDTIYF.

This chain joins TRBV9 and TRBJ1-4; D is unclear. V was cut by 1 base and J by 1 base, with 11 bases left in between. Germline V gene lookup returns CDR1 SGDLS and CDR2 YYNGEE. This CDR3 contains 16 residues. CDR3 region: CASSVNLEVTNEKLFF. The CDR3 DNA is TGTGCCAGCAGCGTAAACTTGGAGGTAACTAATGAAAAACTGTTTTTT.

CDR3 sequence reads: CASSFAPLYGYTF. CDR3 coding DNA: TGTGCCAGCAGCTTTGCGCCGCTCTATGGCTACACCTTC. This chain links TRBV7-2 with TRBJ1-2; D uncertain. This CDR3 region has 13 residues. V was trimmed by 3 bases and J by 4 bases, leaving 9 bases between them. Germline V CDR1 and CDR2: SGHTA, FQGNSA.

The CDR3 region has the DNA TGTGCCAGCAGCTTCTTGGACAGGGGTTGGACTGAAGCTTTCTTT. Translating it yields CASSFLDRGWTEAFF. The chain employs TRBV7-2 and TRBJ1-1; TRBD1 aligns across 9 bases. The germline CDR1 and CDR2 sequences are SGHTA and FQGNSA. The V and J ends lost 3 bases and 5 bases, in that order; junction bases with no gene match: 7. The CDR3 runs 15 residues.

The chain carries TRBV3-1 (or the pseudogene TRBV3-2) and TRBJ1-2; D is unresolved. This CDR3 comprises 14 residues. V was shortened by 1 base and J by 5 bases, with 11 bases between the two germline ends. Germline V CDR1 and CDR2: LGHDT, YNNKEL (reference sequence). The CDR3 region has the DNA TGTGCCAGCAGCCAAGTTGCAGTTTTGTATGGCTACACCTTC. It yields the protein CASSQVAVLYGYTF.

The chain is built from TRBV7-2 and TRBJ2-5, with D maybe TRBD2 (5 bases). Deletions cut 2 bases from V and 4 bases from J, with 8 bases between. Germline values: CDR1 SGHTA, CDR2 FQGNSA. The CDR3 consists of 13 residues. The CDR3 DNA sequence: TGTGCCAGCAGCTTATCAGGAGGAGAGACCCAGTACTTC. Protein product: CASSLSGGETQYF.

The rearrangement links TRBV28 to TRBJ1-5; 8 nucleotides match TRBD1. V lost 6 bases, J lost 3 bases, and 4 bases stayed unmatched. There are 14 residues in the CDR3. Germline CDR1 reads MDHEN; CDR2 reads SYDVKM. CDR3 bases: TGTGCCAGCAGCCGACAGGGGAACAATCAGCCCCAGCATTTT. It codes for CASSRQGNNQPQHF.

The rearrangement links TRBV6-5 to TRBJ1-2, with TRBD1 matching 8 bases. The CDR3 spans 13 residues. Germline CDR1 MNHEY, CDR2 SVGAGI. Trimming took 6 bases from V and 3 from J; bases not matched to a gene: 3. CDR3 residues: CASRNRGYYGYTF. The DNA of the CDR3 is TGTGCCAGCAGGAACAGGGGGTACTATGGCTACACCTTC.

Only one count was recorded for this clone. The V gene is TRBV5-4, the J gene TRBJ1-4; the match to TRBD1 covers 9 bases. This CDR3 is 15 amino acids long. The germline V gene has CDR1 SGHNT and CDR2 YYREEE (reference sequence). The V and J ends lost 4 bases and 6 bases, in that order; junction bases with no gene match: 7. The CDR3 DNA reads as TGTGCCAGCAGCCCCGGACAGGGGTTAGATGAAAAACTGTTTTTT. Protein: CASSPGQGLDEKLFF.

The chain is built from TRBV6-6 and TRBJ2-2; 7 bases line up with TRBD2. The ends lost 0 bases at V and 6 bases at J; junction bases unmatched: 4. There are 15 residues in the CDR3. Germline CDR1 MNHNY, CDR2 SVGAGI (reference sequence). The chain's CDR3 is CASSYSAGAAGELFF. The CDR3 DNA is TGTGCCAGCAGTTACTCGGCGGGAGCGGCCGGGGAGCTGTTTTTT.

The V and J genes are TRBV2 and TRBJ1-1; 9 bases match TRBD1. V was clipped by 6 bases and J by 5 bases; unmatched bases: 10. CDR3 length: 15 residues. The germline CDR1 and CDR2 sequences are SNHLY and FYNNEI. For the CDR3, the DNA is TGTGCCAGCAGCCGCATACCGACAGGGGGTACTGAAGCTTTCTTT. The encoded protein is CASSRIPTGGTEAFF.

This clone appeared a few times. V is TRBV7-2 and J is TRBJ2-7; 8 bases agree with TRBD1. Germline CDR1 SGHTA, CDR2 FQGNSA. CDR3 length: 13 residues. V shed 6 bases and J 5 bases; nucleotides not matched to a gene: 6. CDR3 sequence (DNA): TGTGCCAGCAGACAACAGACAGGGGACGAGCAGTACTTC. Its translation is CASRQQTGDEQYF.

The V call is TRBV5-1, the J call TRBJ2-3; D perhaps matches TRBD1 (5 bases). The CDR3 has 14 amino acids. CDR1 is SGHRS and CDR2 is YFSETQ in the germline V gene. The ends were cut back, 2 bases at V and 6 bases at J, with 13 bases in the middle. The CDR3 DNA reads as TGCGCCAGCAGCTTTACAGGAGCCTTGGATACGCAGTATTTT. Its protein product is CASSFTGALDTQYF.

The chain couples TRBV5-6 to TRBJ1-2; D unclear. The germline V gene has CDR1 SGHDT and CDR2 YYEEEE. Trimming cost V 3 bases and J 0 bases, with 3 bases left between them. The CDR3 length is 12 residues. CDR3 sequence: CASSSSNYGYTF. CDR3 DNA sequence: TGTGCCAGCAGCTCGTCTAACTATGGCTACACCTTC.

This chain joins TRBV29-1 and TRBJ1-2, with a possible D match to TRBD1 (5 bases). Trimming removed 5 bases at V and 8 bases at J, with 18 bases between. The CDR3 sequence is 13 residues long. Germline CDR1 reads SQVTM; CDR2 reads ANQGSEA. Here the CDR3 reads CSVSLNRGLGYTF. For the CDR3, the DNA is TGCAGCGTTTCACTTAATAGGGGTCTAGGCTACACCTTC.

The sample holds one count of this clone. The rearrangement uses TRBV7-2 and TRBJ2-2; 10 bases agree with TRBD1. The CDR3 is made up of 16 amino acids. The trim removed 2 bases at V and 6 bases at J, leaving 6 bases unmatched. Germline V gene data show CDR1 as SGHTA and CDR2 as FQGNSA. The CDR3 protein is CASSLRTGGRAGELFF. CDR3 DNA sequence: TGTGCCAGCAGCTTACGGACAGGGGGTCGGGCCGGGGAGCTGTTTTTT.

This clone was counted once. J is TRBJ2-3 and V is TRBV13; maybe TRBD2 (5 bases). Germline CDR1 and CDR2: PRHDT and FYEKMQ (reference sequence). The CDR3 totals 17 residues. Trimming stripped 5 bases from V and 0 bases from J, with 18 bases between. In nucleotides, the CDR3 is TGTGCCAGCAGCCCTTCTTATCGGACTCCGAGCACAGATACGCAGTATTTT. It codes for CASSPSYRTPSTDTQYF.

The V and J genes are TRBV21-1 and TRBJ1-2; the D call of TRBD1 is as the table states it, not checked on the DNA. TRBV21-1 is a pseudogene locus. This CDR3 comprises 13 residues. CDR3 residues: CASSPGAAYGYTF. CDR3 coding DNA: TGTGCCAGCAGCCCTGGGGCAGCCTATGGCTACACCTTC.

This rearrangement joins TRBV11-3 to TRBJ2-5; 9 bases map to TRBD1. The CDR3 runs 13 residues. Germline CDR1 and CDR2: SGHNT and YENEEA. Trimming took 3 bases from V and 10 from J; bases not matched to a gene: 6. CDR3 sequence: CASSLGQGGFQYF. DNA of the CDR3: TGTGCCAGCAGCTTGGGACAGGGCGGCTTCCAGTACTTC.

This sequence joins TRBV11-2 and TRBJ2-5; 9 positions agree with TRBD2. Germline values: CDR1 SGHAT, CDR2 FQNNGV. V dropped 4 bases and J dropped 3; count of bases not matched to a gene: 9. The CDR3 consists of 16 residues. DNA for the CDR3: TGTGCCAGCAGCTCTAAAGGATTAGCGGGAGAAGAGACCCAGTACTTC. This codes for CASSSKGLAGEETQYF.

The chain joins TRBV9 to TRBJ2-2; a weak D match, TRBD1 (5 bases). Between the trimmed V and J ends, which lost 5 bases and 0 bases, there was a span of 11 bases. CDR3 length: 15 residues. The V gene's germline CDR1 is SGDLS and CDR2 YYNGEE. The CDR3 is CASSAGFANTGELFF. CDR3 DNA sequence: TGTGCCAGCAGTGCAGGGTTCGCGAACACCGGGGAGCTGTTTTTT.

A word on this clone: Distinct nucleotide sequences in the sample also encode this CDR3. The chain couples TRBV19 to TRBJ2-3; D not resolved. V dropped 2 bases and J dropped 1 base, with 7 bases sitting between them. The CDR3 is 14 residues long. Germline CDR1 is LNHDA and CDR2 is SQIVND (reference sequence). DNA of the CDR3: TGTGCCAGTAGTATATCTAGAGGCACAGATACGCAGTATTTT. As protein: CASSISRGTDTQYF.

This clone was found a few times. The J gene is TRBJ2-3, the V gene TRBV5-4, with D tentatively TRBD2 (5 bases). CDR3 length: 15 amino acids. The germline V gene has CDR1 SGHNT and CDR2 YYREEE (reference sequence). The germline V and J ends were trimmed by 2 bases and 2 bases, with 12 bases remaining between them. CDR3 sequence: CASSFLRDTTDTQYF. The CDR3 DNA reads TGTGCCAGCAGCTTTTTACGGGATACCACAGATACGCAGTATTTT.

V and J are TRBV7-2 and TRBJ2-2; 14 bases are shared with TRBD2. The CDR3 consists of 16 residues. V lost 1 base, J lost 6 bases, and 1 base stayed unmatched. From germline, CDR1 is SGHTA and CDR2 FQGNSA. CDR3 sequence (DNA): TGTGCCAGCAGCTTAGGGACTAGCGGGGGGCCCGGGGAGCTGTTTTTT. Its translation: CASSLGTSGGPGELFF.

The table lists this clone with a count of one. This rearrangement joins TRBV23-1 to TRBJ2-7; maybe TRBD1 (6 bases). TRBV23-1 is recorded as an ORF, its role being uncertain. V dropped 1 base and J dropped 3 bases, with 10 bases sitting between them. The CDR3 runs 14 residues. CDR3 sequence reads: CASSQWTADYEQYF. Here the CDR3 DNA reads TGCGCCAGCAGTCAATGGACAGCAGACTACGAGCAGTACTTC.

Only a few counts were recorded for this clone. The rearrangement joins TRBV4-1 to TRBJ1-2; 7 positions agree with TRBD1. Per the germline V gene, CDR1 is MGHRA and CDR2 is YSYEKL. The CDR3 contains 15 residues. After removal of 1 base from V and 8 bases from J, the junction contained 10 bases not matched to a gene. The CDR3 DNA is TGCGCCAGCAGCCAAGTTAATGCCAGGGGGGAGGGCTACACCTTC. This translates into CASSQVNARGEGYTF.

The gene calls are TRBV6-2 or TRBV6-3 and TRBJ1-2; D call uncertain. Germline V CDR1 and CDR2: MNHEY, SVGEGT. Between the trimmed V and J ends, which lost 6 bases and 4 bases, there was a span of 18 bases. The CDR3 runs 15 residues. The CDR3 DNA reads as TGTGCCAGCAGACCTACCGGGTTAAAGGCCTATGGCTACACCTTC. The encoded protein is CASRPTGLKAYGYTF.

V gene TRBV3-1 (or the pseudogene TRBV3-2) combines with J gene TRBJ2-1, with TRBD2 matching over 13 bases. The CDR3 loop spans 15 amino acids. Germline values: CDR1 LGHDT, CDR2 YNNKEL (reference sequence). V dropped 3 bases and J dropped 7; count of bases not matched to a gene: 3. CDR3 residues: CASSHTSGRGNEQFF. The CDR3 nucleotides read TGTGCCAGCAGCCATACTAGCGGGAGGGGAAATGAGCAGTTCTTC.

The chain couples TRBV30 to TRBJ2-1; 7 bases are a match to TRBD2. This CDR3 spans 15 amino acids. Trimming took 0 bases from V and 0 from J; bases not matched to a gene: 2. Germline loops: CDR1 GTSNPN, CDR2 SVGIG (reference sequence). CDR3 in amino acids: CAWSVGGSSYNEQFF. CDR3 sequence (DNA): TGTGCCTGGAGTGTCGGGGGGAGCTCCTACAATGAGCAGTTCTTC.